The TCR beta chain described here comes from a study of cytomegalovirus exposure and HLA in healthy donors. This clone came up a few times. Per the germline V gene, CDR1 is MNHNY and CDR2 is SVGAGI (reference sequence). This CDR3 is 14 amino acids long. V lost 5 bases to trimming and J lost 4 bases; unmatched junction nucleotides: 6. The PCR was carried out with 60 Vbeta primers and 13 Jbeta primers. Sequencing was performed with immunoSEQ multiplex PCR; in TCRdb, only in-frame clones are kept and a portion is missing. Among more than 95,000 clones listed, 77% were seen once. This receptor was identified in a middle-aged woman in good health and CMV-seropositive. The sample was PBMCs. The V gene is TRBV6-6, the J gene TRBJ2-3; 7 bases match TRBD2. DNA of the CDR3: TGTGCCAGCAGTAAGACTAGCACCGCAGATACGCAGTATTTT. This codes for CASSKTSTADTQYF.